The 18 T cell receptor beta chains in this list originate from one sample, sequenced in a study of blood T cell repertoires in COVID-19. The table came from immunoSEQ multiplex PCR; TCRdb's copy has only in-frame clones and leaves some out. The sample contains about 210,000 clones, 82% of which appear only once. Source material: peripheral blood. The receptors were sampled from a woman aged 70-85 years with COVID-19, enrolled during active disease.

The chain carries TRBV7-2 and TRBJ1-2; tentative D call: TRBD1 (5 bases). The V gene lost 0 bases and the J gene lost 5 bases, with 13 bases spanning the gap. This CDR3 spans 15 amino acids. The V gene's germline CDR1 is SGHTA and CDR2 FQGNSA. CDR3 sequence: CASSLARVGRYGYTF. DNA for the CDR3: TGTGCCAGCAGCTTAGCCAGGGTTGGAAGGTATGGCTACACCTTC.

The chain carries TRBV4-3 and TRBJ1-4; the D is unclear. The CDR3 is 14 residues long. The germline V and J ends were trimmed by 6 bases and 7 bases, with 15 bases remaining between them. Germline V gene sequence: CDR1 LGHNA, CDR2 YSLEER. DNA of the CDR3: TGCGCCAGCAGTCAACGGGAAGTGGGTGAAAAACTGTTTTTT. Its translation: CASSQREVGEKLFF.

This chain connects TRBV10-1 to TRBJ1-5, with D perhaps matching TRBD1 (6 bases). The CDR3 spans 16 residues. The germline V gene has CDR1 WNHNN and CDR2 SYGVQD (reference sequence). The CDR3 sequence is CAASLLRQDSNQPQHF. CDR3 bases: TGCGCTGCCAGCCTTCTCCGACAGGATAGCAATCAGCCCCAGCATTTT.

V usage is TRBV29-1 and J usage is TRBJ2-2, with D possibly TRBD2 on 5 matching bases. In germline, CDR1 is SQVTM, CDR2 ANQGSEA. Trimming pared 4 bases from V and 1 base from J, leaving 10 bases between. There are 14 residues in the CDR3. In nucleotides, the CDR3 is TGCAGCGTTGGAGACTACCTGAACACCGGGGAGCTGTTTTTT. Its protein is CSVGDYLNTGELFF.

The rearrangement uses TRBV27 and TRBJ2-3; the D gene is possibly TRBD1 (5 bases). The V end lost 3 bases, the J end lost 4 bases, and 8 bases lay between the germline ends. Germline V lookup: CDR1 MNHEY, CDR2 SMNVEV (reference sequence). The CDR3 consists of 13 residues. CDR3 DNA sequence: TGTGCCAGCAGTTTTAGGGGATCAGATACGCAGTATTTT. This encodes CASSFRGSDTQYF.

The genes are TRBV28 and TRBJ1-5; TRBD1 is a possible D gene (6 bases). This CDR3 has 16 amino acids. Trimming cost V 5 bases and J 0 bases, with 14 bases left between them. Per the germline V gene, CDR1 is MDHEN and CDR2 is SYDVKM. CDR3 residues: CASSGVAGDSNQPQHF. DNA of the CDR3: TGTGCCAGCAGTGGAGTGGCAGGGGATAGCAATCAGCCCCAGCATTTT. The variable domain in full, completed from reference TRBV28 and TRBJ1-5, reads DVKVTQSSRYLVKRTGEKVFLECVQDMDHENMFWYRQDPGLGLRLIYFSYDVKMKEKGDIPEGYSVSREKKERFSLILESASTNQTSMYLCASSGVAGDSNQPQHFGDGTRLSIL.

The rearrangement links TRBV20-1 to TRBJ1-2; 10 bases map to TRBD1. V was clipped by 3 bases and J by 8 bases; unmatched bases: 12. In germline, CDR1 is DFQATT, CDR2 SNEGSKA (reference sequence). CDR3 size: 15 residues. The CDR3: CSASHAGQGLFGYTF. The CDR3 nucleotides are TGCAGTGCTAGTCATGCGGGACAGGGGTTGTTCGGCTACACCTTC.

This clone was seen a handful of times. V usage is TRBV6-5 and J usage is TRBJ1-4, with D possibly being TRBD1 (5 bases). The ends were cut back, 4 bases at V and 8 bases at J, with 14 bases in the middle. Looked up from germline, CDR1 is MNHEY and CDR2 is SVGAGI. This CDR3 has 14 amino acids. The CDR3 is CASSFRVFDEKLFF. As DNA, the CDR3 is TGTGCCAGCAGTTTCAGGGTTTTCGACGAAAAACTGTTTTTT.

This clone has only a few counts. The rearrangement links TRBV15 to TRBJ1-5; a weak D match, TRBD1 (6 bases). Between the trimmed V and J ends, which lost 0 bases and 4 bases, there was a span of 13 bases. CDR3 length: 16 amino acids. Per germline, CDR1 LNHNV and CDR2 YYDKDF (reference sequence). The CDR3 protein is CATSRDEQGSNQPQHF. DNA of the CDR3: TGTGCCACCAGCAGAGACGAACAGGGTTCTAATCAGCCCCAGCATTTT.

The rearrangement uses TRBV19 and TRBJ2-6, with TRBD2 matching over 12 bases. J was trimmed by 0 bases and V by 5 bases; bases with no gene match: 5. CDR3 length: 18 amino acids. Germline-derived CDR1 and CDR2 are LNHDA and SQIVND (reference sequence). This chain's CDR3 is CASSPGLAGSSGANVLTF. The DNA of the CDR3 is TGTGCCAGTAGTCCCGGACTAGCGGGAAGCTCTGGGGCCAACGTCCTGACTTTC.

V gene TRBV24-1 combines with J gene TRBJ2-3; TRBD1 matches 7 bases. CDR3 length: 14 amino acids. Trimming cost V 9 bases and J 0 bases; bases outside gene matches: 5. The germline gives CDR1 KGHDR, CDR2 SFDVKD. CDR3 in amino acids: CATGQAISTDTQYF. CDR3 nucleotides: TGTGCCACCGGACAGGCAATTAGCACAGATACGCAGTATTTT.

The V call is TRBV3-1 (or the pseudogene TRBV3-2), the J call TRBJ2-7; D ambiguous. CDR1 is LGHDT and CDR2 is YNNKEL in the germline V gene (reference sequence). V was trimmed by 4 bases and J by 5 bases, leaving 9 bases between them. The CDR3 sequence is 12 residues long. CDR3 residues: CASSRSRNEQYF. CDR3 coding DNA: TGTGCCAGCAGCCGTTCGAGGAACGAGCAGTACTTC.

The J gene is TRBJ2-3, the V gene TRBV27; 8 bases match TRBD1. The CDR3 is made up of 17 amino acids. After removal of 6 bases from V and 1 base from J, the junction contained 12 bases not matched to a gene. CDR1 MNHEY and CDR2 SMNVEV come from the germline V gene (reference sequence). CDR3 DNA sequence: TGTGCCAGCAGCCTAGGGACAGGCAGGGGAGGCACAGATACGCAGTATTTT. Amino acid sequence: CASSLGTGRGGTDTQYF.

The CDR3 nucleotides read TGTGCCAGCAGGGTGGGACAGGGGAGCACAGATACGCAGTATTTT. Its translation is CASRVGQGSTDTQYF. The chain links TRBV6-5 to TRBJ2-3; 10 nucleotides match TRBD1. Germline CDR1 reads MNHEY; CDR2 reads SVGAGI. With V trimmed by 6 bases and J by 0 bases, 3 bases remained unmatched. This CDR3 is 15 amino acids long.

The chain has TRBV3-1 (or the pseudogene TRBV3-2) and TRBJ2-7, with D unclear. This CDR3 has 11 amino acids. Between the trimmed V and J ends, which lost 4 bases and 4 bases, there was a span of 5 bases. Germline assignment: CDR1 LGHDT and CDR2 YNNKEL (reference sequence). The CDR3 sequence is CASSRGYEQYF. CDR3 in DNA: TGTGCCAGCAGCCGAGGATACGAGCAGTACTTC.

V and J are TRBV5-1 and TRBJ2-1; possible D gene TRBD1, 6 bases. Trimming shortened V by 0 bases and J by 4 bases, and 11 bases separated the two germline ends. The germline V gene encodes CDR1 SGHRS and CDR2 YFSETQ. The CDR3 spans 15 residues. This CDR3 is CASSLGRGLYNEQFF. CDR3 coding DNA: TGCGCCAGCAGCTTGGGCAGGGGTCTTTACAATGAGCAGTTCTTC.

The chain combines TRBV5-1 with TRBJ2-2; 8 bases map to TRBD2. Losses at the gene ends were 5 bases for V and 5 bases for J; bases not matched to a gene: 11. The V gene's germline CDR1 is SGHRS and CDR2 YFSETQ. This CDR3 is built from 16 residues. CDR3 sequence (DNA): TGCGCCAGCAGGACCCCGGGACTAGTGAATACCGGGGAGCTGTTTTTT. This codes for CASRTPGLVNTGELFF. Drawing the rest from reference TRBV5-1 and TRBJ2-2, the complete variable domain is KAGVTQTPRYLIKTRGQQVTLSCSPISGHRSVSWYQQTPGQGLQFLFEYFSETQRNKGNFPGRFSGRQFSNSRSEMNVSTLELGDSALYLCASRTPGLVNTGELFFGEGSRLTVL.

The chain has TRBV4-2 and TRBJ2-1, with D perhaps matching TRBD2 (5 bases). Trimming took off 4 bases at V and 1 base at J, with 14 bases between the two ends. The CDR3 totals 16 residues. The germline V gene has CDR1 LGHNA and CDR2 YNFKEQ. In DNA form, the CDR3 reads TGTGCCAGCAGCCCTGGAGGAGCGGAATCCTACAATGAGCAGTTCTTC. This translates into CASSPGGAESYNEQFF.